The sequence of this TCR beta chain was determined in a study of T cell responses to AZD1222 COVID-19 vaccine. Study conclusions and caveats: Nearly half of unique spike-specific TCRs reportedly avoided B.1.351 and B.1.1.7 mutated regions.

Sequenced by immunoSEQ multiplex PCR; TCRdb stores in-frame clones only, minus some. The table has 100,000 to 150,000 clones, over 75% seen once; the top ten hold 7.9%. On this clone itself: Its antigen is not identified.

The specimen was peripheral blood, collected 28 days after the second dose of the MenACWY control vaccine. The TCR comes from an adult who received the MenACWY meningococcal vaccine as a control.

The DNA for the CDR3 is TGCAGCGTTGGTCCGGGTAACAATGAGCAGTTCTTC. Residues: CSVGPGNNEQFF. The chain carries TRBV29-1 and TRBJ2-1; no clear D. This CDR3 comprises 12 residues. Deletions cut 4 bases from V and 5 bases from J, with 9 bases between. CDR1 and CDR2 (germline): SQVTM, ANQGSEA.